This paragraph reports one T cell receptor (beta chain). Its antigen is as yet unknown. Once obtained from cultured CD4+ T cells, the DNA was sequenced using the Oncomine TCR Beta short-read assay. Genomic DNA was extracted from cultured CD4+ T cells. TCRdb re-called the PCR reads through MiXCR, storing one row per CDR3 protein. The table lists around 10,000 distinct CDR3 sequences, around 37% of them singletons, with 13% to 15% in the top ten. This CDR3 spans 14 amino acids. The germline V gene encodes CDR1 SNHLY and CDR2 FYNNEI. Trimming removed 10 bases from V and 4 bases from J, with 17 bases in between. Treatment in this sample: roughly 10-day PBMC culture with coronavirus spike peptide pools or control peptides (ViraFEST assay). Samples of CD4+ T cells were obtained from the unexposed donor before the COVID-19 pandemic (2011-2018). Cultures of PBMCs, around 1.8 million per well, were set up with about 10 IU/ml IL-2 and approximately 9.4 ug/ml peptide pools. Culture proceeded for around 9 days, and CD4+ T cells were then isolated by negative selection.

The data stem from a study of vaccination and CD4 T cells after COVID-19. Sample: CD4+ T cells from blood, cultured in vitro. The gene calls are TRBV2 and TRBJ1-5; D not resolved. The sequence was collected from a human donor in good health. CDR3 in amino acids: CATRIRSENQPQHF. The DNA of the CDR3 is TGTGCCACCCGCATTAGGTCGGAGAATCAGCCCCAGCATTTT.